This is a list of T cell receptor beta chains from one sample in a study of cytomegalovirus exposure and HLA in healthy donors. Repertoires were generated with immunoSEQ multiplex PCR, while TCRdb's copy carries only in-frame clones and drops some. This sample contains around 160,000 clones. Sequencing was performed on PBMCs. These receptors all stem from a woman aged 45 to 65 in good health and CMV-seronegative. Each CDR3 is given with its conserved first and last residue. D genes are given only for firm matches.

CDR3: CASSFQEGYEKLFF
DNA: TGCGCCAGCAGCTTCCAGGAGGGCTATGAAAAACTGTTTTTT
D: -
J: TRBJ1-4
V: TRBV5-1
length: 14

CDR3: CAISIDRQGEAFF
DNA: TGTGCCATCAGTATAGATCGACAGGGGGAAGCTTTCTTT
D: TRBD1
J: TRBJ1-1
V: TRBV10-3
length: 13

CDR3: CATSRELVHEQYF
DNA: TGTGCCACCAGCAGAGAGCTAGTCCACGAGCAGTACTTC
D: -
J: TRBJ2-7
V: TRBV15
length: 13

CDR3: CASSQGLGHYEQYF
DNA: TGTGCCAGCAGCCAAGGACTAGGGCACTACGAGCAGTACTTC
D: TRBD2
J: TRBJ2-7
V: TRBV6-1
length: 14

CDR3: CASSPTGGSEDGELFF
DNA: TGCGCCAGCAGCCCCACGGGGGGGTCTGAGGACGGGGAGCTGTTTTTT
D: TRBD2
J: TRBJ2-2
V: TRBV4-3
length: 16

CDR3: CASSQQSMNTEAFF
DNA: TGTGCCAGCAGTCAACAGAGCATGAACACTGAAGCTTTCTTT
D: -
J: TRBJ1-1
V: TRBV2
length: 14

CDR3: CASSLSSGTDTQYF
DNA: TGCGCCAGCAGCTTGAGCAGCGGCACAGATACGCAGTATTTT
D: -
J: TRBJ2-3
V: TRBV5-1
length: 14

CDR3: CASSLAREADTQYF
DNA: TGTGCCAGCAGCTTAGCTCGGGAGGCAGATACGCAGTATTTT
D: TRBD2
J: TRBJ2-3
V: TRBV7-9
length: 14

CDR3: CASSSSGVNPDTQYF
DNA: TGTGCCAGCAGCTCTAGCGGGGTTAACCCAGATACGCAGTATTTT
D: TRBD2
J: TRBJ2-3
V: TRBV7-2
length: 15

CDR3: CASSFFNTIYF
DNA: TGTGCCAGCAGCTTCTTTAACACCATATATTTT
D: -
J: TRBJ1-3
V: TRBV5-6
length: 11

CDR3: CATSRIPEQGNTEAFF
DNA: TGTGCCACCAGCAGAATTCCGGAGCAGGGGAACACTGAAGCTTTCTTT
D: -
J: TRBJ1-1
V: TRBV15
length: 16

CDR3: CAWSVPGFAQPQHF
DNA: TGTGCCTGGAGTGTACCAGGGTTTGCTCAGCCCCAGCATTTT
D: -
J: TRBJ1-5
V: TRBV30
length: 14

CDR3: CASSPSATF
DNA: TGTGCCAGCAGCCCCAGCGCGACCTTC
D: -
J: TRBJ1-2
V: TRBV9
length: 9

CDR3: CASSPLKATNEAFF
DNA: TGTGCCAGCTCACCATTAAAGGCGACAAATGAAGCTTTCTTT
D: -
J: TRBJ1-1
V: TRBV18
length: 14

CDR3: CAGRLAGTGELFF
DNA: TGTGCCGGACGGTTAGCGGGGACCGGGGAGCTGTTTTTT
D: TRBD2
J: TRBJ2-2
V: TRBV7-9
length: 13

CDR3: CASSLGGQTANEKLFF
DNA: TGCGCCAGCAGCTTAGGGGGTCAGACCGCGAATGAAAAACTGTTTTTT
D: -
J: TRBJ1-4
V: TRBV5-1
length: 16

CDR3: CASSKDTQGRNTIYF
DNA: TGTGCCAGTAGTAAGGACACCCAGGGGAGAAACACCATATATTTT
D: -
J: TRBJ1-3
V: TRBV19
length: 15

CDR3: CASRGTGRTEAFF
DNA: TGCGCCAGCCGCGGGACAGGGCGGACGGAAGCTTTCTTT
D: TRBD1
J: TRBJ1-1
V: TRBV5-1
length: 13

CDR3: CASSEGTEYGYTF
DNA: TGTGCCAGCAGTGAAGGGACTGAGTATGGCTACACCTTC
D: -
J: TRBJ1-2
V: TRBV6-1
length: 13

CDR3: CASSYSGSTYEQYF
DNA: TGTGCCAGCAGTTACAGCGGGAGTACGTACGAGCAGTACTTC
D: TRBD2
J: TRBJ2-7
V: TRBV6-5
length: 14

CDR3: CASSIDNPVNSPLHF
DNA: TGTGCCAGTAGTATTGACAACCCTGTTAATTCACCCCTCCACTTT
D: -
J: TRBJ1-6
V: TRBV19
length: 15

CDR3: CASSSGQGAYGYTF
DNA: TGTGCCAGCAGTTCGGGACAGGGGGCCTATGGCTACACCTTC
D: TRBD1
J: TRBJ1-2
V: TRBV28
length: 14

CDR3: CASSLQGAGNTIYF
DNA: TGTGCCAGCAGCTTACAGGGGGCTGGAAACACCATATATTTT
D: TRBD1
J: TRBJ1-3
V: TRBV7-2
length: 14

CDR3: CASSSDRNTEAFF
DNA: TGTGCCAGCAGTTCGGACAGGAACACTGAAGCTTTCTTT
D: -
J: TRBJ1-1
V: TRBV6-1
length: 13

CDR3: CASSIDWRTGQETQYF
DNA: TGTGCCAGTAGTATAGATTGGCGGACAGGGCAAGAGACCCAGTACTTC
D: TRBD1
J: TRBJ2-5
V: TRBV19
length: 16

CDR3: CASSQGVDRLHYGYTF
DNA: TGTGCCAGCAGCCAGGGGGTGGACAGGCTACACTATGGCTACACCTTC
D: TRBD1
J: TRBJ1-2
V: TRBV4-2
length: 16

CDR3: CAWSGDNYEQYF
DNA: TGTGCCTGGAGTGGGGACAATTACGAGCAGTACTTC
D: -
J: TRBJ2-7
V: TRBV30
length: 12

CDR3: CASSPSQVPDTQYF
DNA: TGTGCCAGCAGCCCTAGCCAGGTTCCAGATACGCAGTATTTT
D: -
J: TRBJ2-3
V: TRBV28
length: 14

CDR3: CASSSDRGSDTQYF
DNA: TGTGCCAGCAGCTCTGACAGGGGAAGTGATACGCAGTATTTT
D: TRBD1
J: TRBJ2-3
V: TRBV7-3
length: 14

CDR3: CASSLSQGPHQPQHF
DNA: TGTGCCAGCAGTTTATCACAGGGGCCCCATCAGCCCCAGCATTTT
D: TRBD1
J: TRBJ1-5
V: TRBV28
length: 15

CDR3: CASSVQGGGLYEQYF
DNA: TGTGCCAGCAGTGTGCAGGGCGGGGGGCTCTACGAGCAGTACTTC
D: TRBD2
J: TRBJ2-7
V: TRBV2
length: 15

CDR3: CASIERSGSREQYF
DNA: TGTGCCAGCATCGAGCGGTCCGGGTCTAGGGAGCAGTACTTC
D: -
J: TRBJ2-7
V: TRBV28
length: 14

CDR3: CASSYSGTSVEQFF
DNA: TGTGCCAGCAGTTACTCGGGGACTAGCGTCGAGCAGTTCTTC
D: TRBD2
J: TRBJ2-1
V: TRBV6-6
length: 14

CDR3: CAWRPSGRPDTQYF
DNA: TGTGCCTGGAGGCCTAGCGGGAGGCCAGATACGCAGTATTTT
D: TRBD2
J: TRBJ2-3
V: TRBV30
length: 14

CDR3: CAIRPGTGETDTQYF
DNA: TGTGCCATCAGACCGGGGACAGGGGAAACAGATACGCAGTATTTT
D: TRBD1
J: TRBJ2-3
V: TRBV10-3
length: 15

CDR3: CASSSRSGRAGDEQYF
DNA: TGTGCCAGCAGCTCTCGCAGCGGGAGGGCCGGTGACGAGCAGTACTTC
D: TRBD2
J: TRBJ2-7
V: TRBV7-6
length: 16

CDR3: CASSPDRSNQPQHF
DNA: TGTGCCAGTAGTCCGGACAGAAGCAATCAGCCCCAGCATTTT
D: -
J: TRBJ1-5
V: TRBV19
length: 14